This is a list of T cell receptor beta chains from one sample in a study of CD8 T cells in Susac syndrome. TCRdb redid the calling of the immunoSEQ multiplex PCR reads with MiXCR, one entry per CDR3 protein. This table holds about 94,000 distinct CDR3 sequences, about 93% found once. Sequenced sample: CD4+ T cells from PBMCs. The receptors were sampled from a human donor with Susac syndrome. Both conserved end residues are part of each CDR3. A D gene is named only where the DNA matches it firmly. Only some rows state a clone size, as once, few, many or a class for expanded clones.

v_call	clone_size	d_call	j_call	cdr3_aa	cdr3_nt
TRBV12-3/TRBV12-4	.	.	TRBJ2-7	CASSLDSYEQYF	TGTGCCAGCAGTTTGGACTCCTACGAGCAGTACTTC
TRBV20-1	.	TRBD1	TRBJ2-4	CSTPTGGRNIQYF	TGCAGCACCCCGACAGGGGGAAGGAACATTCAGTACTTC
TRBV12-3/TRBV12-4	.	.	TRBJ1-4	CASSLRLEKLFF	TGTGCCAGCAGTTTAAGGCTTGAAAAACTGTTTTTT
TRBV20-1	few	.	TRBJ2-3	CSAGEDTQYF	TGCAGTGCAGGGGAAGATACGCAGTATTTT
TRBV19	.	TRBD2	TRBJ2-7	CASSLAGHSYEQYF	TGTGCCAGTAGTTTAGCGGGCCACTCCTACGAGCAGTACTTC
TRBV23-1	once	TRBD1	TRBJ1-2	CASSQIQGAPANYGYTF	TGCGCCAGCAGTCAGATACAGGGGGCACCCGCTAACTATGGCTACACCTTC
TRBV10-3	once	TRBD1	TRBJ2-7	CAIRDRAYEQYF	TGTGCCATCCGGGACAGGGCTTATGAGCAGTACTTC
TRBV27	.	.	TRBJ1-4	CASSFSGYEKLFF	TGTGCCAGCAGTTTTTCGGGGTATGAAAAACTGTTTTTT
TRBV11-2	once	.	TRBJ1-2	CASSHQGHGYTF	TGTGCCAGCAGTCACCAAGGTCATGGCTACACCTTC
TRBV29-1	.	TRBD2	TRBJ2-1	CSVLPLAGGDNEQFF	TGCAGCGTTCTCCCACTCGCGGGGGGTGACAATGAGCAGTTCTTC
TRBV11-2	once	.	TRBJ1-2	CASSLRGENYGYTF	TGTGCCAGCAGCTTACGGGGGGAGAACTATGGCTACACCTTC
TRBV28	.	.	TRBJ1-2	CASRDIPYGYTF	TGTGCCAGCCGGGACATCCCCTATGGCTACACCTTC
TRBV20-1	.	.	TRBJ1-2	CSAAPSGHGYTF	TGCAGTGCTGCACCCAGCGGACATGGCTACACCTTC
TRBV6-6	.	.	TRBJ1-1	CASSYSGISTEAFF	TGTGCCAGCAGTTATTCGGGGATTAGCACTGAAGCTTTCTTT